The following is a T cell receptor (beta chain) sequence with its context. V lost 6 bases and J lost 3, with 11 bases in between. The length of the CDR3 is 13 residues. Per germline, CDR1 MNHEY and CDR2 SVGAGI. Sequenced by immunoSEQ multiplex PCR; TCRdb stores in-frame clones only, minus some. This table has around 200,000 clones, 90% to 95% appearing once. The data belong to a study of control samples from healthy donors and cancer patients. The chain couples TRBV6-5 to TRBJ1-1; D is uncertain. The receptor was isolated from a man younger than 35 in good health. Sequenced material: blood. This CDR3 is CASSANRYTEAFF. CDR3 nucleotide sequence: TGTGCCAGCAGCGCCAACAGATACACTGAAGCTTTCTTT.